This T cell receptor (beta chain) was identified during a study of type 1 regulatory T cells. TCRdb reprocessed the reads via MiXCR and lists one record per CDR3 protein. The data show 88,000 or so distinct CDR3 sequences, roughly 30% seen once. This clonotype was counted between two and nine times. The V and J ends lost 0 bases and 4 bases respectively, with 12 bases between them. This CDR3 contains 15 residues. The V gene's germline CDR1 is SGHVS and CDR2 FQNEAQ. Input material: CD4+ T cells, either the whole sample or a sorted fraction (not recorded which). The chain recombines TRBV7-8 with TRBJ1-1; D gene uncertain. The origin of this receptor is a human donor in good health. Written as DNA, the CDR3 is TGTGCCAGCAGCTTAGCGCCGGCGGCGGGCACTGAAGCTTTCTTT. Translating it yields CASSLAPAAGTEAFF. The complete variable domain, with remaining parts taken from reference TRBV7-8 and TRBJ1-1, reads GAGVSQSPRYKVAKRGQDVALRCDPISGHVSLFWYQQALGQGPEFLTYFQNEAQLDKSGLPSDRFFAERPEGSVSTLKIQRTQQEDSAVYLCASSLAPAAGTEAFFGQGTRLTVV.